The clone carrying this T cell receptor delta chain was found a few times. Since a much larger clone is just one base distant, this may be a read error. This entry belongs to a study of gamma-delta T cells after stem cell transplantation. The length of the CDR3 is 21 residues. Germline assignment: CDR1 GEAIGNYY and CDR2 EKD. TCRdb used CATT to re-call clones from the RT-PCR reads. The table has 1,800 or so delta-chain clones, less than 0.4% seen once; the top ten hold 15% to 20%. The sequence was obtained from a human donor. It is not recorded whose cells these are; they may come from a transplant donor. The specimen was gamma-delta T cells. V gene TRDV2 combines with J gene TRDJ2; TRDD3 aligns across 11 bases. Written as DNA, the CDR3 is TGTGCCTGTGGCACCGTCCCTCCTACGGGTACTGGGGGATATTTGACAGCACAACTCTTCTTT. Protein product: CACGTVPPTGTGGYLTAQLFF.